This T cell receptor (beta chain) was found in a study of tumor and adjacent non-tumor tissue in lung cancer. The overall study: There were around 11 adenocarcinoma, a couple of squamous cell carcinoma and 1 small cell lung cancer cases. Patients were aged roughly 30 to 76, nine to eleven men and roughly 5 women, stage I to III. Findings and caveats of the study: Tumor tissue had significantly higher TCR diversity than normal lung.

No cell sorting was done before RNA was extracted from the tissue. This CDR3 region has 15 residues. Germline V gives CDR1 DFQATT, CDR2 SNEGSKA (reference sequence). Three rounds of nested PCR, following a modified ARM-PCR protocol, produced the TCRbeta library. One entry per CDR3 protein results from TCRdb running MiXCR on the multiplex PCR reads. The sample has fewer than 85,000 distinct CDR3 sequences, 73% seen once. Note on this clonotype: Its cognate antigen is unknown. A junction end diverges from the germline sequence, so it may reflect a read error.

This chain links TRBV20-1 with TRBJ2-7; the D gene is possibly TRBD2 (6 bases). Specimen: lung tumor tissue. The sequence was collected from a man aged 55 to 70 with non-small cell lung cancer. The CDR3 region has the DNA TGTAGTGCTCACTTCCGGAGACTAGGGACTTACGAGCAATACTTC. Translating gives CSAHFRRLGTYEQYF.